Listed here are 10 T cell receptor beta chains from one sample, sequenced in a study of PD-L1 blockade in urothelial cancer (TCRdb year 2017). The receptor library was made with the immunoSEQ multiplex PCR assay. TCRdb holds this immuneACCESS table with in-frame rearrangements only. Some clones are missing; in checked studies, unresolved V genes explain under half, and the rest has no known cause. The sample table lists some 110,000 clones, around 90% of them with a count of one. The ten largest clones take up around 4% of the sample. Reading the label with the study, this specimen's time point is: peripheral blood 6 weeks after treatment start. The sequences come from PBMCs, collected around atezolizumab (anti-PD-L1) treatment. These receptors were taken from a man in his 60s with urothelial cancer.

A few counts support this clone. The chain's CDR3 is CASREQGAGGYTF. CDR3 sequence (DNA): TGTGCCAGCAGGGAACAGGGGGCTGGTGGCTACACCTTC. The chain recombines TRBV6-1 with TRBJ1-2, with 9 bases that match TRBD1. The CDR3 length is 13 residues. V gave up 6 bases and J gave up 7 bases; unmatched junction bases: 6. The germline V gene has CDR1 MNHNS and CDR2 SASEGT.

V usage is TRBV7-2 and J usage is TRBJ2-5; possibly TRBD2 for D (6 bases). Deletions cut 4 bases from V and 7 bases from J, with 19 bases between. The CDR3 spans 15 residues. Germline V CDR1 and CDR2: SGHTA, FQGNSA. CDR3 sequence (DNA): TGTGCCAGCAGCTCCCTCCTCGGACTACCCAGGACCCAGTACTTC. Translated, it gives CASSSLLGLPRTQYF.

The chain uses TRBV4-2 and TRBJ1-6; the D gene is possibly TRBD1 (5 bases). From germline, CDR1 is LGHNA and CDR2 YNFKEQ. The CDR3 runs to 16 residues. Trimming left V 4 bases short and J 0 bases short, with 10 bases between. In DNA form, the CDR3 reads TGTGCCAGCAGCCCGGGACTCCCCTCCTATAATTCACCCCTCCACTTT. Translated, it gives CASSPGLPSYNSPLHF.

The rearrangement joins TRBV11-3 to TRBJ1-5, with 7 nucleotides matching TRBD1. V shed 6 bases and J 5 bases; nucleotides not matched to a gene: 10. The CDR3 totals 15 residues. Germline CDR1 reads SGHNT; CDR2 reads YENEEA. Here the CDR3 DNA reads TGTGCCAGCAGACCTGACAGGGAGAGGGATCAGCCCCAGCATTTT. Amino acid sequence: CASRPDRERDQPQHF.

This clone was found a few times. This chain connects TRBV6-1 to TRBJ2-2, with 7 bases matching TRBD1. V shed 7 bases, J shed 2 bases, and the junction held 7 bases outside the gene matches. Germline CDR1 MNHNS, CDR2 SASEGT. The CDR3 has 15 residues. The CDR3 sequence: CASKTGTVNTGELFF. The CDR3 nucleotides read TGTGCCAGCAAAACCGGGACAGTTAACACCGGGGAGCTGTTTTTT.

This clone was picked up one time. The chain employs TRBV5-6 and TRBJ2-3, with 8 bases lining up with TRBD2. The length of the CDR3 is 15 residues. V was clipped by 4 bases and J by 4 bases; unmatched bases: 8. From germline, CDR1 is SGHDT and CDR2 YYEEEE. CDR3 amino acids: CASSQTGGWADTQYF. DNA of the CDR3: TGTGCCAGCAGCCAGACGGGGGGGTGGGCAGATACGCAGTATTTT.

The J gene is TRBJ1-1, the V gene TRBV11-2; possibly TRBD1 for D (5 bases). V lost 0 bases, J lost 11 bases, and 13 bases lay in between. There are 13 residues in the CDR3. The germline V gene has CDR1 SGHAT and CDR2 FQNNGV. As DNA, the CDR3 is TGTGCCAGCAGCTTAGATCTTACGGGACTGGCTTTCTTT. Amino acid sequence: CASSLDLTGLAFF.

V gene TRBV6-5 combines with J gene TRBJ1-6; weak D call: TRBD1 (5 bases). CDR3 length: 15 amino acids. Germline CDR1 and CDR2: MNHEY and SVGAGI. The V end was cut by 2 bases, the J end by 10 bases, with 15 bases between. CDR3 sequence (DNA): TGTGCCAGCAGTTACGGGGCAGCTTTTTGGTCACCCCTCCACTTT. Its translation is CASSYGAAFWSPLHF.

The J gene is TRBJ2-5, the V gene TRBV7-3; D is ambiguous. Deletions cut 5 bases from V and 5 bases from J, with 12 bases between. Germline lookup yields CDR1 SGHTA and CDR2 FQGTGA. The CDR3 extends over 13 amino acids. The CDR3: CASSPSIRETQYF. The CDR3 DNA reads TGTGCCAGCAGCCCGTCAATTCGGGAGACCCAGTACTTC.

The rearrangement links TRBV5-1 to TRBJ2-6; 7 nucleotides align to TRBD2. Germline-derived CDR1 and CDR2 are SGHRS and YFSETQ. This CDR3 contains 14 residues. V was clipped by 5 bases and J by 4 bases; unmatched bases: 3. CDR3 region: CASSQAGGANVLTF. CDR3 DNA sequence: TGCGCCAGCAGTCAAGCGGGGGGGGCCAACGTCCTGACTTTC.